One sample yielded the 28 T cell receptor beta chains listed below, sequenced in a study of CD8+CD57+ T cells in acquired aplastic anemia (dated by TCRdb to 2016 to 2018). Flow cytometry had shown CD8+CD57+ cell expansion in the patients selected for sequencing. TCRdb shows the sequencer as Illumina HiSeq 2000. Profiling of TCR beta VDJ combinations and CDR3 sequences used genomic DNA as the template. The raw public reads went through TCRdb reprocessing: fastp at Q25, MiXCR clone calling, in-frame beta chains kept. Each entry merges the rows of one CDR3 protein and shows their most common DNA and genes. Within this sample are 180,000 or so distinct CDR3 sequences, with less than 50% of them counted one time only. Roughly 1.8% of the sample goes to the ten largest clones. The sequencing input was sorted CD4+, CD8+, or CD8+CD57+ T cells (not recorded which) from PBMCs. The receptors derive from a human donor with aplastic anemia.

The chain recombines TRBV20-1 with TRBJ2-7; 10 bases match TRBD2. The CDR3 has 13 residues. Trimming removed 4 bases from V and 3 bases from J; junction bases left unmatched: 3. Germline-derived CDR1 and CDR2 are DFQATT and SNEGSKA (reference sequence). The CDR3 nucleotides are TGCAGTGCTAACACTAGCGGGATCTACGAGCAGTACTTC. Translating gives CSANTSGIYEQYF.

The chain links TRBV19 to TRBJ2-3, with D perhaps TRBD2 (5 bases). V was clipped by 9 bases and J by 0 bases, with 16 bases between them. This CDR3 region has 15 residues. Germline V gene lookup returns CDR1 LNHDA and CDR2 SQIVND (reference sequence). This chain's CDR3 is CASSYQRYSTDTQYF. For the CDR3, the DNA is TGTGCCAGCAGCTATCAGCGGTATAGCACAGATACGCAGTATTTT.

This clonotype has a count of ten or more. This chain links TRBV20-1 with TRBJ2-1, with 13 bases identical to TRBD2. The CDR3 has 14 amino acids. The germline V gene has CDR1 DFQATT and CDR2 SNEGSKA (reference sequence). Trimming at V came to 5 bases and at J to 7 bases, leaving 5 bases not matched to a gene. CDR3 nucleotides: TGCAGTGCTTCCGGGACTAGCGGGACTAATGAGCAGTTCTTC. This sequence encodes CSASGTSGTNEQFF.

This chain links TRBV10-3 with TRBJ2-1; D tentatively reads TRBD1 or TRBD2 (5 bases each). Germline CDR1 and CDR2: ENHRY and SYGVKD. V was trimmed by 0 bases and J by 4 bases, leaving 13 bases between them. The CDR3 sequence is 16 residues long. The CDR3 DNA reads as TGTGCCATCAGTGAGTCGGCAGGGAGCAGGTACAATGAGCAGTTCTTC. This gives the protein CAISESAGSRYNEQFF.

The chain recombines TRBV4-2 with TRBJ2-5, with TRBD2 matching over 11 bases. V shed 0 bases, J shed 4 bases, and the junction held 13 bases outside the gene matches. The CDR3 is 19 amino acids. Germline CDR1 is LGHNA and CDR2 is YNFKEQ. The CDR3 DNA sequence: TGTGCCAGCAGCCAAGATCTCCCTACTAGCGGGGGAAGAGCAGAGACCCAGTACTTC. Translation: CASSQDLPTSGGRAETQYF.

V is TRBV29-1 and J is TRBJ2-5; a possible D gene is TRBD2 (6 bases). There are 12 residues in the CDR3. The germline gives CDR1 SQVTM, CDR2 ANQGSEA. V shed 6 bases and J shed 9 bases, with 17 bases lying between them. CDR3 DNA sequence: TGCAGCGTCATGAAACCGGGGGAGGCCCAGTACTTC. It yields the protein CSVMKPGEAQYF.

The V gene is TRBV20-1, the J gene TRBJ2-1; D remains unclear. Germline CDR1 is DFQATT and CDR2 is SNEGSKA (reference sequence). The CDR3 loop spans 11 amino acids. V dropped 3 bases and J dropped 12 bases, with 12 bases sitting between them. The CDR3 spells CSASISLGQFF. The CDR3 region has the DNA TGCAGTGCTAGTATCTCCCTCGGGCAGTTCTTC.

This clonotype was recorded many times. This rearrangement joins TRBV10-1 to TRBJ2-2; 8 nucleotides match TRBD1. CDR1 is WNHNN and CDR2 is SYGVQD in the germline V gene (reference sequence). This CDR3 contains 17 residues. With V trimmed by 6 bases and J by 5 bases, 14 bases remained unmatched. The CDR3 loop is CASSWVRGRDGTGELFF. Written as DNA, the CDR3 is TGCGCCAGCAGCTGGGTCAGGGGGCGGGATGGAACCGGGGAGCTGTTTTTT.

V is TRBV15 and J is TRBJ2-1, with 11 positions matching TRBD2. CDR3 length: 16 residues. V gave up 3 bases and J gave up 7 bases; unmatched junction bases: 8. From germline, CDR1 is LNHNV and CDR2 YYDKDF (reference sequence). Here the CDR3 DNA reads TGTGCCACCAGCAGTTTCATGACTAGCGGGATGAATGAGCAGTTCTTC. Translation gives CATSSFMTSGMNEQFF.

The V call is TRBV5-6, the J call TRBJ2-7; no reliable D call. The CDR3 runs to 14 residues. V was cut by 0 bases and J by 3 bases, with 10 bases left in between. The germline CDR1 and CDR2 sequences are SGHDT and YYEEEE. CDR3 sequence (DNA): TGTGCCAGCAGCTTGGCCCCTAACGTCTACGAGCAGTACTTC. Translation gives CASSLAPNVYEQYF.

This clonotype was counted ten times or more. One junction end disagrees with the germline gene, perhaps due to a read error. The CDR3 reads CASSWDTRISNNSPLHF. The CDR3 DNA reads TGTGCCAGCAGTTGGGATACCCGCATCTCCAATAATTCACCCCTCCACTTT. This chain joins TRBV6-1 and TRBJ1-6; D is unclear. Germline CDR1 reads MNHNS; CDR2 reads SASEGT. CDR3 size: 17 residues.

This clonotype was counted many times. CDR3 protein: CASSQQNVGRAANVLTF. The CDR3 region has the DNA TGTGCCAGCAGCCAACAAAACGTCGGGCGGGCGGCCAACGTCCTGACTTTC. The chain combines TRBV5-6 with TRBJ2-6; TRBD2 might be the D (5 bases). Per the germline V gene, CDR1 is SGHDT and CDR2 is YYEEEE. The V and J ends lost 4 bases and 6 bases respectively, with 20 bases between them. The CDR3 loop spans 17 amino acids.

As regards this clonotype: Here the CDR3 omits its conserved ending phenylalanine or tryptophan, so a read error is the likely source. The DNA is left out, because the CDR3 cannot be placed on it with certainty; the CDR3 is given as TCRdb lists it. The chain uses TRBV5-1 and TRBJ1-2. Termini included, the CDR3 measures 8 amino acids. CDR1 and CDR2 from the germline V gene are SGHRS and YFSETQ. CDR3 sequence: CASSLAGS.

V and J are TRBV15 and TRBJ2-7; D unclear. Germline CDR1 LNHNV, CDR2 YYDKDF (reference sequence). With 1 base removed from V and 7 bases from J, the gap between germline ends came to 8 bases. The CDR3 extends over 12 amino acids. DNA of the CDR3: TGTGCCACCAGCAGAGCCGGTTTTGAGCAGTACTTC. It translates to CATSRAGFEQYF.

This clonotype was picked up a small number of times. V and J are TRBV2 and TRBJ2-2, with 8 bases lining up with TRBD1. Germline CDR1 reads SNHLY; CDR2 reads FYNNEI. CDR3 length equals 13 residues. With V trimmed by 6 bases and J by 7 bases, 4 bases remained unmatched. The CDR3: CASSRGQNGELFF. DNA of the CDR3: TGTGCCAGCAGCAGGGGGCAAAACGGGGAGCTGTTTTTT. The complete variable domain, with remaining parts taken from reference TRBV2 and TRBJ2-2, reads EPEVTQTPSHQVTQMGQEVILRCVPISNHLYFYWYRQILGQKVEFLVSFYNNEISEKSEIFDDQFSVERPDGSNFTLKIRSTKLEDSAMYFCASSRGQNGELFFGEGSRLTVL.

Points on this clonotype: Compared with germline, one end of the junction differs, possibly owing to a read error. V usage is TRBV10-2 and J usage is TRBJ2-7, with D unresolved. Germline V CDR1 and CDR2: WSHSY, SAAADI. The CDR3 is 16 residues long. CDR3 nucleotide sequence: TGCGCCAGCAGTGAGAGAGCTGTTTCCCCCCGCTACGAGCAATACTTC. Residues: CASSERAVSPRYEQYF.

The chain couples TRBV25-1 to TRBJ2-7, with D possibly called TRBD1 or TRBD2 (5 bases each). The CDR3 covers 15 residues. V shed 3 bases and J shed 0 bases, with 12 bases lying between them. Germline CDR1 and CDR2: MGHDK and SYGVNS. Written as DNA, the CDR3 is TGTGCCAGCAGTGACCTCGCTGGGACCTCCTACGAGCAGTACTTC. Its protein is CASSDLAGTSYEQYF.

CDR3 loop: CASSTVFTVSYNEQFF. The DNA of the CDR3 is TGTGCCAGTAGTACCGTTTTTACAGTATCCTACAATGAGCAGTTCTTC. The J gene is TRBJ2-1, the V gene TRBV19; D gene unclear. Trimming took off 4 bases at V and 1 base at J, with 14 bases between the two ends. The V gene's germline CDR1 is LNHDA and CDR2 SQIVND (reference sequence). There are 16 residues in the CDR3.

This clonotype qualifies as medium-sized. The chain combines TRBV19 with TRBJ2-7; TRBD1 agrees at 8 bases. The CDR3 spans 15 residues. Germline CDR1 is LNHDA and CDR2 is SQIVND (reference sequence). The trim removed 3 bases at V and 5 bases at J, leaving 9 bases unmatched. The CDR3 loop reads CASSMQTGAHHEQYF. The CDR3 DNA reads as TGTGCCAGTAGTATGCAGACAGGGGCTCACCACGAGCAGTACTTC.

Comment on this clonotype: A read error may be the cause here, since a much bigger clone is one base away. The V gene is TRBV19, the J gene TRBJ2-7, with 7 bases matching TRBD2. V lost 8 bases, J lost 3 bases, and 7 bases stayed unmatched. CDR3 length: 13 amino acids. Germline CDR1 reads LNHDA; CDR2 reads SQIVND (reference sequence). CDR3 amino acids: CASRDWGGYEQYF. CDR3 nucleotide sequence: TGTGCCAGTCGAGACTGGGGGGGCTACGAGCAGTACTTC.

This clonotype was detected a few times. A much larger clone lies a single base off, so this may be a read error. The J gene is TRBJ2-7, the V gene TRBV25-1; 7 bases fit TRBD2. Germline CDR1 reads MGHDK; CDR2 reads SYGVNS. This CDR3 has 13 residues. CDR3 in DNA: TGTGCCAGCAGTGAACGAAGCCGGGGGAGGGAGCACTTC. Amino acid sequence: CASSERSRGREHF.

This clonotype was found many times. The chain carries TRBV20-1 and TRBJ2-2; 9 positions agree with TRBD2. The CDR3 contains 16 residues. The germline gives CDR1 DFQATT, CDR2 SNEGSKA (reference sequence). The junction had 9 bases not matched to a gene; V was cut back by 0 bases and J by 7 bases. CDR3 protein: CSARDSLAGAGGELFF. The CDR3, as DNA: TGCAGTGCTAGAGATTCGTTAGCGGGAGCGGGCGGGGAGCTGTTTTTT.

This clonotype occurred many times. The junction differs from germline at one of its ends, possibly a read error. The CDR3 DNA reads TGTGCTAGCAGCTCGGACAGGGGTTACGAGCAGTACTTC. Residues: CASSSDRGYEQYF. The chain carries TRBV7-7 and TRBJ2-7; 9 bases are a match to TRBD1. This CDR3 is built from 13 residues. Germline lookup yields CDR1 SSHAT and CDR2 FNYEAQ (reference sequence).

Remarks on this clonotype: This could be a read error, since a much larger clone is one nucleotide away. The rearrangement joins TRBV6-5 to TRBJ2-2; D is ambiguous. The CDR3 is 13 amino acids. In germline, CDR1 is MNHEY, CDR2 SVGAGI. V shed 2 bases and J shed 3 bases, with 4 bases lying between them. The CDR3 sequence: CASSYTDTGELFF. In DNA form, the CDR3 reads TGTGCCAGCAGTTACACGGACACCGGGGAGCTGTTTTTT.

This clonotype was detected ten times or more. The CDR3 nucleotides read TGTGCCAGTAGTCTTCAGGGGGCCGGGTGGAATGAGCAGTTCTTC. Protein sequence: CASSLQGAGWNEQFF. This chain joins TRBV19 and TRBJ2-1; 8 bases agree with TRBD1. This CDR3 has 15 amino acids. CDR1 and CDR2 from the germline V gene are LNHDA and SQIVND (reference sequence). The V gene end was trimmed by 5 bases and the J gene end by 7 bases; junction bases not matched to a gene: 10.

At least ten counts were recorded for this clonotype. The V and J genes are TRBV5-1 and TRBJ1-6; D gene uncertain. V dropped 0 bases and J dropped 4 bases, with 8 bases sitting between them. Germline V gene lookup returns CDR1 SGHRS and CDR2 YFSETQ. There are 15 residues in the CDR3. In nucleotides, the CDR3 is TGCGCCAGCAGCTTGGGAGGGATATATAATTCACCCCTCCACTTT. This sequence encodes CASSLGGIYNSPLHF.

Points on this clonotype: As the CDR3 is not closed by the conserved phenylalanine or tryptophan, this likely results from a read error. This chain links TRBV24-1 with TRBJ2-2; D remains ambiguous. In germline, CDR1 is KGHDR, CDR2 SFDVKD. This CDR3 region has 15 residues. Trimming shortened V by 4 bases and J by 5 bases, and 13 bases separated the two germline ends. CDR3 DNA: TGTGCCACCAGTGACTTGTCTCGTGGGACCGGGGAGCTGTTTTAT. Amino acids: CATSDLSRGTGELFY.

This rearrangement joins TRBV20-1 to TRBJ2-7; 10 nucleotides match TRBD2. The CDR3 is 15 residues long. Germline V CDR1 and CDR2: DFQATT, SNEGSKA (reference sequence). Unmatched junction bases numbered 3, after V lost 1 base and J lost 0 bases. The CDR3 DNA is TGCAGTGCTAGAGTTACTAGCGGGGACTCCTACGAGCAGTACTTC. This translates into CSARVTSGDSYEQYF.